Each of the 11 T cell receptor beta chains below was sequenced from the same sample in a study of blood T cell repertoires in COVID-19. Produced via immunoSEQ multiplex PCR; TCRdb's table is partial and in-frame only. The table has some 160,000 clones, about 82% seen once. The source material was peripheral blood. Receptors originate from a woman of 80 years or more with COVID-19, enrolled during active disease.

This clone is a singleton in its sample. This rearrangement joins TRBV11-2 to TRBJ2-3; 10 nucleotides line up with TRBD2. The germline gives CDR1 SGHAT, CDR2 FQNNGV. This CDR3 is 16 amino acids long. Unmatched junction bases numbered 10, after V lost 5 bases and J lost 5 bases. The CDR3: CASSPRESGGGDTQYF. The CDR3 DNA reads as TGTGCCAGCAGCCCCCGGGAGAGCGGGGGGGGAGATACGCAGTATTTT.

The genes are TRBV10-3 and TRBJ1-2; D may be TRBD1 (5 bases). CDR3 size: 12 residues. Trimming shortened V by 11 bases and J by 4 bases, and 14 bases separated the two germline ends. Germline assignment: CDR1 ENHRY and CDR2 SYGVKD. CDR3 bases: TGTGCCGCCGCGGCGGGGACCTATGGCTACACCTTC. Its protein product is CAAAAGTYGYTF.

V and J are TRBV2 and TRBJ1-2; D unresolved. V was trimmed by 7 bases and J by 7 bases, leaving 13 bases between them. Germline CDR1 reads SNHLY; CDR2 reads FYNNEI. The CDR3 contains 12 residues. Here the CDR3 reads CASTIESLGYTF. The CDR3 bases are TGTGCCAGCACAATTGAGTCGCTTGGCTACACCTTC.

The chain joins TRBV7-8 to TRBJ1-1; 8 nucleotides align to TRBD1. The length of the CDR3 is 14 residues. Unmatched junction bases numbered 0, after V lost 2 bases and J lost 1 base. Germline V lookup: CDR1 SGHVS, CDR2 FQNEAQ. CDR3 DNA: TGTGCCAGCAGCTTAACAGGGGGGAACACTGAAGCTTTCTTT. Translation gives CASSLTGGNTEAFF.

This clone was seen once. Here the CDR3 DNA reads TGTGCCAGCAGTGCGATGACAGGGGAGTCGGCCGGCTACACCTTC. It translates to CASSAMTGESAGYTF. The chain employs TRBV2 and TRBJ1-2; the match to TRBD1 covers 8 bases. Trimming removed 4 bases from V and 8 bases from J; junction bases left unmatched: 12. Germline CDR1 is SNHLY and CDR2 is FYNNEI. This CDR3 has 15 residues. Looking up the rest from reference TRBV2 and TRBJ1-2 gives the full variable domain: EPEVTQTPSHQVTQMGQEVILRCVPISNHLYFYWYRQILGQKVEFLVSFYNNEISEKSEIFDDQFSVERPDGSNFTLKIRSTKLEDSAMYFCASSAMTGESAGYTFGSGTRLTVV.

The chain employs TRBV27 and TRBJ2-3; TRBD2 aligns across 9 bases. Germline V lookup: CDR1 MNHEY, CDR2 SMNVEV (reference sequence). V lost 0 bases, J lost 5 bases, and 6 bases stayed unmatched. The CDR3 is 16 residues long. The CDR3 is CASSLSIRLAVDTQYF. The CDR3 DNA reads as TGTGCCAGCAGTTTATCGATTAGACTAGCGGTAGATACGCAGTATTTT.

The gene calls are TRBV9 and TRBJ1-2; 12 bases are a match to TRBD1. The CDR3 consists of 17 residues. CDR1 is SGDLS and CDR2 is YYNGEE in the germline V gene. After removal of 3 bases from V and 8 bases from J, the junction contained 14 bases not matched to a gene. The CDR3 DNA reads as TGTGCCAGCAGCGGCTCGCCGGGACAGGGGGCAGTTGAGGGCTACACCTTC. Amino acids: CASSGSPGQGAVEGYTF.

The V gene is TRBV4-1, the J gene TRBJ2-5, with D perhaps TRBD2 (5 bases). The CDR3 totals 14 residues. V was pared by 4 bases and J by 5 bases, with 14 bases between. From germline, CDR1 is MGHRA and CDR2 YSYEKL. CDR3 DNA: TGCGCCAGCAGCCCCTCGGATAGGAGGGAGACCCAGTACTTC. Amino acids: CASSPSDRRETQYF.

This sequence joins TRBV18 and TRBJ2-5; no clear D gene. Germline values: CDR1 KGHSH, CDR2 LQKENI. This CDR3 has 13 amino acids. The V and J ends lost 0 bases and 7 bases respectively, with 9 bases between them. CDR3: CASSPPQVGTQYF. The CDR3, as DNA: TGTGCCAGCTCACCACCGCAGGTGGGGACCCAGTACTTC.

The rearrangement uses TRBV6-5 and TRBJ1-2; D remains ambiguous. Per germline, CDR1 MNHEY and CDR2 SVGAGI. The length of the CDR3 is 14 residues. The V gene lost 5 bases and the J gene lost 4 bases, with 14 bases spanning the gap. This CDR3 reads CASSLETPAYGYTF. DNA of the CDR3: TGTGCCAGCAGTCTCGAGACACCGGCCTATGGCTACACCTTC.

This clone was found a few times. This rearrangement joins TRBV6-1 to TRBJ1-6; unclear D gene. V was shortened by 3 bases and J by 9 bases, with 15 bases between the two germline ends. Germline V lookup: CDR1 MNHNS, CDR2 SASEGT. The CDR3 has 15 residues. This CDR3 is CASSEEGVSFSPLHF. CDR3 DNA sequence: TGTGCCAGCAGTGAGGAAGGAGTCTCATTTTCACCCCTCCACTTT.